This T cell receptor beta chain was identified during a study of naive and memory T cell subsets. Study-wide results and caveats: The RNA method is potentially sensitive to activation and differentiation changes.

Whole blood, roughly 2.5 ml, came from adult healthy volunteers. An oligonucleotide containing a UMI was ligated to the 3' end of TCR cDNA. Cells were not sorted; total RNA input targeted roughly 1 to 1,100 ng. V shed 0 bases and J 6 bases; nucleotides not matched to a gene: 0. The CDR3 contains 14 residues. Germline-derived CDR1 and CDR2 are SGHTA and FQGNSA. With regard to this clonotype: Antigen: not known.

Reverse transcription of blood and skin TCR RNA was primed at alpha and beta constant regions. Four PCR rounds used nested alpha and beta constant region primers plus the SP2 primer. One entry per CDR3 protein, called by TCRdb with MiXCR from the 5' RACE reads. Of 20,000 to 30,000 distinct CDR3 sequences detected, around 25% appear once; the ten largest clones hold approximately 1.8%. This clonotype was sampled from a female donor in good health. J is TRBJ2-1 and V is TRBV7-2; 9 positions agree with TRBD2. The DNA of the CDR3 is TGTGCCAGCAGCTTAGCTAGCGGGGGCAATGAGCAGTTCTTC. It codes for CASSLASGGNEQFF.